Following are 21 T cell receptor beta chains from one sample sequenced in a study of shared T cell receptors in the human thymus. Method: immunoSEQ multiplex PCR; TCRdb's copy keeps in-frame clones and lacks some. The sample holds approximately 760,000 clones, 70% to 90% seen once. A further study also used this sample, focusing on human thymus T cells.

Sequencing was done on a sample of thymocytes. These receptors came from a girl under three years old with a congenital heart defect.

V usage is TRBV2 and J usage is TRBJ1-1; TRBD1 matches at 8 bases. The length of the CDR3 is 17 residues. Germline-derived CDR1 and CDR2 are SNHLY and FYNNEI. V shed 7 bases and J 0 bases; nucleotides not matched to a gene: 13. Here the CDR3 reads CASTRNRQGLMNTEAFF. Here the CDR3 DNA reads TGTGCCAGCACCAGAAACCGACAGGGGTTGATGAACACTGAAGCTTTCTTT. The variable domain in full, with the rest retrieved from reference TRBV2 and TRBJ1-1, is EPEVTQTPSHQVTQMGQEVILRCVPISNHLYFYWYRQILGQKVEFLVSFYNNEISEKSEIFDDQFSVERPDGSNFTLKIRSTKLEDSAMYFCASTRNRQGLMNTEAFFGQGTRLTVV.

The rearrangement uses TRBV9 and TRBJ2-2, with 9 positions matching TRBD1. Trimming cost V 4 bases and J 6 bases; bases outside gene matches: 10. The CDR3 covers 16 residues. CDR1 is SGDLS and CDR2 is YYNGEE in the germline V gene. CDR3 nucleotide sequence: TGTGCCAGCAGCTTTCGGACAGGGGAGGTCCCCGGGGAGCTGTTTTTT. Residues: CASSFRTGEVPGELFF.

The V gene is TRBV9, the J gene TRBJ2-1, with 8 positions matching TRBD2. The V and J ends lost 2 bases and 4 bases, in that order; junction bases with no gene match: 5. The CDR3 runs 15 residues. Germline CDR1 SGDLS, CDR2 YYNGEE. The CDR3 DNA sequence: TGTGCCAGCAGCGTCGGCGGGGGGACATACAATGAGCAGTTCTTC. This sequence encodes CASSVGGGTYNEQFF.

V is TRBV6-1 and J is TRBJ2-1, with D perhaps TRBD2 (5 bases). The CDR3 runs to 11 residues. The V and J ends lost 2 bases and 14 bases respectively, with 10 bases between them. In germline, CDR1 is MNHNS, CDR2 SASEGT. CDR3 amino acids: CASSEFGDEFF. The CDR3 DNA sequence: TGTGCCAGCAGTGAATTCGGGGATGAGTTCTTC.

The chain combines TRBV5-1 with TRBJ2-4; tentative D call: TRBD2 (5 bases). From germline, CDR1 is SGHRS and CDR2 YFSETQ. This CDR3 region has 17 residues. Trimming removed 4 bases from V and 2 bases from J, with 19 bases in between. The CDR3 region has the DNA TGCGCCAGCAGCCCCCAAAGCAAGAGGAGGACCAAAAACATTCAGTACTTC. This codes for CASSPQSKRRTKNIQYF.

The rearrangement uses TRBV5-1 and TRBJ1-1; D is perhaps TRBD1 (5 bases). This CDR3 is 17 amino acids long. The germline V and J ends were trimmed by 2 bases and 4 bases, with 21 bases remaining between them. Germline loops: CDR1 SGHRS, CDR2 YFSETQ. CDR3: CASSLGSYLGPGTEAFF. DNA for the CDR3: TGCGCCAGCAGCTTAGGTTCGTACTTGGGGCCCGGCACTGAAGCTTTCTTT.

This chain links TRBV5-6 with TRBJ1-2, with D possibly matching TRBD1 (5 bases). Trimming pared 2 bases from V and 1 base from J, leaving 15 bases between. The CDR3 totals 16 residues. CDR1 and CDR2 (germline): SGHDT, YYEEEE. CDR3 region: CASSFEVKRGNYGYTF. In DNA form, the CDR3 reads TGTGCCAGCAGCTTCGAAGTAAAAAGGGGTAACTATGGCTACACCTTC.

This clone showed up just a few times. The chain employs TRBV10-3 and TRBJ1-2, with D tentatively TRBD1 (5 bases). Germline CDR1 ENHRY, CDR2 SYGVKD. Trimming stripped 6 bases from V and 8 bases from J, with 16 bases between. The CDR3 runs 13 residues. CDR3 nucleotide sequence: TGTGCCATCAGACCACCCCAGGGTCAAGGCTACACCTTC. Translating gives CAIRPPQGQGYTF.

The rearrangement links TRBV7-8 to TRBJ2-5; D unresolved. CDR1 and CDR2 from the germline V gene are SGHVS and FQNEAQ. The CDR3 sequence is 15 residues long. Trimming shortened V by 1 base and J by 5 bases, and 14 bases separated the two germline ends. CDR3: CASSLEEVVWETQYF. CDR3 nucleotides: TGTGCCAGCAGCTTAGAAGAGGTGGTGTGGGAGACCCAGTACTTC.

The gene calls are TRBV7-9 and TRBJ1-1, with TRBD1 matching 7 bases. Looked up from germline, CDR1 is SEHNR and CDR2 is FQNEAQ (reference sequence). The CDR3 has 14 residues. Trimming cost V 4 bases and J 5 bases; bases outside gene matches: 7. As DNA, the CDR3 is TGTGCCAGCAGCTCGGACTACAGGGGAACTGAAGCTTTCTTT. Its translation: CASSSDYRGTEAFF.

The chain uses TRBV5-8 and TRBJ1-5; TRBD1 matches at 7 bases. Germline V gene data show CDR1 as SGHTS and CDR2 as YDEGEE. This CDR3 has 18 amino acids. The ends lost 2 bases at V and 5 bases at J; junction bases unmatched: 16. DNA for the CDR3: TGTGCCAGCAGCTTAGGAAGACAGGGCCACTCCAGGTATCAGCCCCAGCATTTT. Amino acid sequence: CASSLGRQGHSRYQPQHF.

Remarks on this clone: An end of the junction does not agree with germline; a read error may underlie this. This sample also contains other DNA sequences that code for the same CDR3. The chain joins TRBV2 to TRBJ1-6, with D perhaps TRBD1 (5 bases). Per germline, CDR1 SNHLY and CDR2 FYNNEI. The CDR3 loop spans 15 amino acids. CDR3 in DNA: TGTGCCAGCAGGGGGTCAGGGTCCTATAATTCCCCCCTCCACTTT. It specifies CASRGSGSYNSPLHF. The variable domain in full, completed from reference TRBV2 and TRBJ1-6, reads EPEVTQTPSHQVTQMGQEVILRCVPISNHLYFYWYRQILGQKVEFLVSFYNNEISEKSEIFDDQFSVERPDGSNFTLKIRSTKLEDSAMYFCASRGSGSYNSPLHFGNGTRLTVT.

J is TRBJ1-4 and V is TRBV14; TRBD1 might be the D (6 bases). Germline V gene data show CDR1 as SGHDN and CDR2 as FVKESK. The germline V and J ends were trimmed by 6 bases and 0 bases, with 11 bases remaining between them. The CDR3 is 15 residues long. This CDR3 reads CASSHRTATNEKLFF. As DNA, the CDR3 is TGTGCCAGCAGTCACCGGACAGCAACTAATGAAAAACTGTTTTTT.

The rearrangement uses TRBV9 and TRBJ2-3; D is perhaps TRBD1 (5 bases). Trimming removed 0 bases at V and 2 bases at J, with 10 bases between. Germline values: CDR1 SGDLS, CDR2 YYNGEE. The CDR3 totals 15 residues. CDR3 DNA sequence: TGTGCCAGCAGCGTAGATGACAGAAACACAGATACGCAGTATTTT. Its translation: CASSVDDRNTDTQYF.

The chain carries TRBV7-2 and TRBJ1-5; TRBD1 is a possible D gene (5 bases). The germline CDR1 and CDR2 sequences are SGHTA and FQGNSA. V lost 3 bases to trimming and J lost 8 bases, with 17 bases between them. This CDR3 has 15 amino acids. CDR3 nucleotides: TGTGCCAGCAGCTTGGGGGGTCCGCAGGAGAAGCCCCAGCATTTT. This codes for CASSLGGPQEKPQHF.

As to this clone: Other nucleotide sequences in the sample specify the same CDR3. The V and J genes are TRBV6-5 and TRBJ2-7; 9 bases match TRBD1. Germline V gene data show CDR1 as MNHEY and CDR2 as SVGAGI. Germline trimming cut 6 bases from V and 2 bases from J; bases unmatched to any gene: 5. The CDR3 loop spans 14 amino acids. In nucleotides, the CDR3 is TGTGCCAGCAGCCCCAGGGACAGGGCCTACGAGCAGTACTTC. This encodes CASSPRDRAYEQYF.

This sequence joins TRBV28 and TRBJ1-5, with D tentatively TRBD1 (6 bases). Trimming stripped 6 bases from V and 3 bases from J, with 12 bases between. The CDR3 spans 14 residues. CDR1 and CDR2 from the germline V gene are MDHEN and SYDVKM. The chain's CDR3 is CASSTGIYNQPQHF. CDR3 in DNA: TGTGCCAGCAGCACAGGGATATACAATCAGCCCCAGCATTTT.

The gene calls are TRBV6-1 and TRBJ1-4, with D uncertain. In germline, CDR1 is MNHNS, CDR2 SASEGT. Between the trimmed V and J ends, which lost 3 bases and 4 bases, there was a span of 18 bases. The CDR3 is made up of 17 amino acids. In DNA, the CDR3 is TGTGCCAGCAGTGATCCAGAAACCGAGGTGGTTAATGAAAAACTGTTTTTT. Residues: CASSDPETEVVNEKLFF.

The J gene is TRBJ2-1, the V gene TRBV6-5, with 12 nucleotides matching TRBD2. J lost 15 bases, V lost 8 bases, and 11 bases had no gene match. The CDR3 is made up of 13 amino acids. CDR1 is MNHEY, CDR2 SVGAGI, per germline. The CDR3 bases are TGTGCCAGCGGGCCTAGCGGGGGGGCTTGTCTGTTCTTC. Its protein is CASGPSGGACLFF.

This chain links TRBV28 with TRBJ2-5; no reliable D call. There are 13 residues in the CDR3. The germline V gene encodes CDR1 MDHEN and CDR2 SYDVKM. V lost 6 bases, J lost 3 bases, and 11 bases lay in between. The chain's CDR3 is CASRLPPEETQYF. CDR3 in DNA: TGTGCCAGCAGATTACCTCCAGAAGAGACCCAGTACTTC.

This clone was seen only once. The rearrangement links TRBV9 to TRBJ2-2, with 7 bases matching TRBD2. The V gene end was trimmed by 1 base and the J gene end by 4 bases; junction bases not matched to a gene: 13. The CDR3 totals 18 residues. Germline V lookup: CDR1 SGDLS, CDR2 YYNGEE. CDR3 loop: CASSVMCCGAGSTGELFF. In DNA form, the CDR3 reads TGTGCCAGCAGCGTAATGTGTTGTGGAGCGGGGAGCACCGGGGAGCTGTTTTTT.